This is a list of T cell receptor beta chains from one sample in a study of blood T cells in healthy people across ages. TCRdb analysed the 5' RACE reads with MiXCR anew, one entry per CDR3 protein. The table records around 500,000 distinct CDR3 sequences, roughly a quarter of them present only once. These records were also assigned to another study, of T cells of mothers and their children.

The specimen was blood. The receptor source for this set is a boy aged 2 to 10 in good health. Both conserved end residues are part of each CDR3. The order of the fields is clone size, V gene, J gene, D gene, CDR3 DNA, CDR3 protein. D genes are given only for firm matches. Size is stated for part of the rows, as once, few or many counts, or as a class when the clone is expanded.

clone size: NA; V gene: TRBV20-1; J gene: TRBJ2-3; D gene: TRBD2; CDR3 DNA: TGCAGTGCTAGAGTAGTGGGTTATAGCGGGGGGATGACAGATACGCAGTATTTT; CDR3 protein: CSARVVGYSGGMTDTQYF
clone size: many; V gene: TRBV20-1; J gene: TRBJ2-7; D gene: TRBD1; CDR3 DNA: TGCAGTGCTAGAGCCCCACAGGGGTCTCCCGACGAGCAGTACTTC; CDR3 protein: CSARAPQGSPDEQYF
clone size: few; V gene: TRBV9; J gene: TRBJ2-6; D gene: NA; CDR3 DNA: TGTGCCAGCAGCGTAGGGCGGATCTCTGGGGCCAACGTCCTGACTTTC; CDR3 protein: CASSVGRISGANVLTF
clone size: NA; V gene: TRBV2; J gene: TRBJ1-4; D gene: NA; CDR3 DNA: TGTGCCAGCAGTCCAGCCAATTGGGGATTTAATGAAAAACTGTTTTTT; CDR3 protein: CASSPANWGFNEKLFF
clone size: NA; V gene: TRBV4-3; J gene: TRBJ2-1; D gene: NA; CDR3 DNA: TGCGCCAGCAGCCCCGGCCCTCCGGGGCTGACGACCTACAATGAGCAGTTCTTC; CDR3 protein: CASSPGPPGLTTYNEQFF
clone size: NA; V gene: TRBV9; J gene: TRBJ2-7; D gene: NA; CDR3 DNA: TGTGCCAGCAGCGTAGACTCGCGGTCCTCCTACGAGCAGTACTTC; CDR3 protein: CASSVDSRSSYEQYF
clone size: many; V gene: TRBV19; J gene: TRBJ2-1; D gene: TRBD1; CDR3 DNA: TGTGCCACCTGGGACAGGGTTCGTACAATCGGAAATGAGCAGTTCTTC; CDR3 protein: CATWDRVRTIGNEQFF
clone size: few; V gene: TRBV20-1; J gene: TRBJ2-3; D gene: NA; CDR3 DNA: TGCAGTGCTCCCGCGGCGTCAGATACGCAGTATTTT; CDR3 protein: CSAPAASDTQYF
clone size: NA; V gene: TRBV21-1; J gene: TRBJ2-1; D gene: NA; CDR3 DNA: TGTGCCAGCAGCACCAGGACAGGGAAGCAGTTCTTC; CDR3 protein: CASSTRTGKQFF
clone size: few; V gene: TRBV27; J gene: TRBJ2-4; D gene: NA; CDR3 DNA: TGTGCCAGCAGTTCGCTTGGGTCCAAAAACATTCAGTACTTC; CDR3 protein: CASSSLGSKNIQYF
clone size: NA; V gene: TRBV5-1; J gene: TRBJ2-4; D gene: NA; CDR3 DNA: TGCGCCAGCAGCTTGGGACAGCCCGCCAAAAACATTCAGTACTTC; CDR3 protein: CASSLGQPAKNIQYF
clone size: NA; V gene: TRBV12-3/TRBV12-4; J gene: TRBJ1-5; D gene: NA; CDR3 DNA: TGTGCCAGCAGTTTGGGGCAGGGTTTCTTTCAGCCCCAGCATTTT; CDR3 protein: CASSLGQGFFQPQHF
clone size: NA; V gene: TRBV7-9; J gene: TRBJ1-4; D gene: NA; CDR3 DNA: TGTGCCAGCAGCCCCGTTGGCAGCCAGAATGAAAAACTGTTTTTT; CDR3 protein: CASSPVGSQNEKLFF
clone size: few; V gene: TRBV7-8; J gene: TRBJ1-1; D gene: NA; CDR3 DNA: TGTGCCAGCAGCCCGCCGGGACATACGAACACTGAAGCTTTCTTT; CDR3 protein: CASSPPGHTNTEAFF
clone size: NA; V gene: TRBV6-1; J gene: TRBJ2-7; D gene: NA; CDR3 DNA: TGTGCCAGCAGTACGCGGGGTCCAAACGAGCAGTACTTC; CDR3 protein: CASSTRGPNEQYF
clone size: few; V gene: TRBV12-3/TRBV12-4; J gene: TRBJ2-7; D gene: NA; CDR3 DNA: TGTGCCAGCAGCGACCGGGGCTACCCCTACGAGCAGTACTTC; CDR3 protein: CASSDRGYPYEQYF
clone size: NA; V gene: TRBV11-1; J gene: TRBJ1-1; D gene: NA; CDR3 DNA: TGTGCCAGCAGCTCCTGGACCCTCCCGGGAGCTTTCTTT; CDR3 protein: CASSSWTLPGAFF
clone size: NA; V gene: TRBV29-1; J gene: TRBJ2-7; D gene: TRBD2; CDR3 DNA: TGCAGCGTTGGGGCCCGACTAGCGGGAAAAGGGGAGCAGTACTTC; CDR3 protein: CSVGARLAGKGEQYF
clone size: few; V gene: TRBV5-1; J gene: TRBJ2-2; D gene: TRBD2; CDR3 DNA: TGCGCCAGCAGCCCGGACCCTAGCGGAGCCGGGGAGCTGTTTTTT; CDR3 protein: CASSPDPSGAGELFF
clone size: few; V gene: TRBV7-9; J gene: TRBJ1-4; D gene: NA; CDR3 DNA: TGTGCCAGCAGCTTAGCAGGGCTAGGTGAAAAACTGTTTTTT; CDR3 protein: CASSLAGLGEKLFF
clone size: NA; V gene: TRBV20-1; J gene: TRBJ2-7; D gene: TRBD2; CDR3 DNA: TGCAGTGCTAGAGATACCGGACTAGCGGGAACCTACGAGCAGTACTTC; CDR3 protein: CSARDTGLAGTYEQYF
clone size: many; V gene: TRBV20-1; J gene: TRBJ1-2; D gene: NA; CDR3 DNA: TGCAGTGCAACAGCACAGGAGCACTATGGCTACACCTTC; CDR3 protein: CSATAQEHYGYTF
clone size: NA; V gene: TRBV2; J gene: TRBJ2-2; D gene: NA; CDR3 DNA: TGTGCCAGCAAAATTGGGGTCTCCAACACCGGGGAGCTGTTTTTT; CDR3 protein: CASKIGVSNTGELFF
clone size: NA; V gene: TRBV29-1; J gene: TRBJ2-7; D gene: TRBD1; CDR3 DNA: TGCAGCGTTGGGCGACAGGGGGGTTCCTACGAGCAGTACTTC; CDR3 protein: CSVGRQGGSYEQYF
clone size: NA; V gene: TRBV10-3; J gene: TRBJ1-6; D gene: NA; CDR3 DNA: TGTGCCACGACTGAGGCCCAGGGCAGGGGTTCACCCCTCCACTTT; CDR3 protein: CATTEAQGRGSPLHF
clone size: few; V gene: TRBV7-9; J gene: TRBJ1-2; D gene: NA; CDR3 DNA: TGTGCCAGCAGCTTCATACAGGGTAATGGCTACACCTTC; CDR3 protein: CASSFIQGNGYTF
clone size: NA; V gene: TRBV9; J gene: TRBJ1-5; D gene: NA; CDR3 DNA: TGTGCCAGCAGCGTAGTTGGGTCTCCCCAGGAGCCCCAGCATTTT; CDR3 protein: CASSVVGSPQEPQHF
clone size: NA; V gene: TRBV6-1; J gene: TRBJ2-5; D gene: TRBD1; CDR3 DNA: TGTGCCAGCAGTGATCAGGGGGCGAGGGAGACCCAGTACTTC; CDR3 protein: CASSDQGARETQYF
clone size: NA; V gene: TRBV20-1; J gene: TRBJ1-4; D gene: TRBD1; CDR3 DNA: TGCAGTGCTCCCAGACAGGGAACTAATGAAAAACTGTTTTTT; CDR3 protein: CSAPRQGTNEKLFF
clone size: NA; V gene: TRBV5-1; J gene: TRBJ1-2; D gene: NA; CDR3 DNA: TGCGCCAGCAGCTTGGACGCGGGGCGAGTGGGAGGCTACACCTTC; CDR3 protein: CASSLDAGRVGGYTF
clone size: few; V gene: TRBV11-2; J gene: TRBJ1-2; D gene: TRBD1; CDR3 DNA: TGTGCCAGCAGCCCATACAGGGGATCCAACCATGGCTACACCTTC; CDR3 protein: CASSPYRGSNHGYTF
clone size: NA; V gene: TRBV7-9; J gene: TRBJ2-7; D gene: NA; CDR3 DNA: TGTGCCAGCAGCACCCGAAGCTACGAGCAGTACTTC; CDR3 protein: CASSTRSYEQYF
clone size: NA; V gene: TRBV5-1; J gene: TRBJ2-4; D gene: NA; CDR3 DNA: TGCGCCAGCAGCTCTCTTGACCCTCGGGACATTCAGTACTTC; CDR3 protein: CASSSLDPRDIQYF
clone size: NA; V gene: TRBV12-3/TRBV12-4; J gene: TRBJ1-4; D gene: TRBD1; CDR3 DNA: TGTGCCAGCAGTTCCTCCGGGACAGGGATGAGTGAAAAACTGTTTTTT; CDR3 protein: CASSSSGTGMSEKLFF
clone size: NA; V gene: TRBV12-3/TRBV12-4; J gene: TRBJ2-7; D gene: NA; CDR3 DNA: TGTGCCAGCAGCCATGGACACCCCTACGAGCAGTACTTC; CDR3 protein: CASSHGHPYEQYF
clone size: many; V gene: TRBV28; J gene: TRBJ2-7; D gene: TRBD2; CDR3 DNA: TGTGCCAGCAGTGCTATGTTTATAGGCGGGAGGTTTGAGCAGTACTTC; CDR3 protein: CASSAMFIGGRFEQYF
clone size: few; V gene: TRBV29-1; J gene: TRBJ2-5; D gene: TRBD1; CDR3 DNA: TGCAGCGTTGGAGGGACAGGGAGTGGGGGTAGGGAGACCCAGTACTTC; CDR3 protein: CSVGGTGSGGRETQYF
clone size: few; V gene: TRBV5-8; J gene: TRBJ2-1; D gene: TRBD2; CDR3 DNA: TGTGCCAGTCACGGGGGGTTCAATGAGCAGTTCTTC; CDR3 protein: CASHGGFNEQFF
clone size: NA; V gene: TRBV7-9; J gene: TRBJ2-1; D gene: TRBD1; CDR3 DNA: TGTGCCAGCAGCTTAGGGACAGGGATAGTCAGTGAGCAGTTCTTC; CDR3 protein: CASSLGTGIVSEQFF
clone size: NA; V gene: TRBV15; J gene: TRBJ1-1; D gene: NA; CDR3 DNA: TGTGCCACCAGCAGAGATCGACCTAACACTGAAGCTTTCTTT; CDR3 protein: CATSRDRPNTEAFF
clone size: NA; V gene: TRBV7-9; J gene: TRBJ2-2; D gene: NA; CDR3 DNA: TGTGCCAGCACCCTTAGCCCCGGGGAGCTGTTTTTT; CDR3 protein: CASTLSPGELFF
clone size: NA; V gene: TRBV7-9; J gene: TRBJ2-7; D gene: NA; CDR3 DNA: TGTGCCAGCAGCTTAGTAAGCTCCTACGAGCAGTACTTC; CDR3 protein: CASSLVSSYEQYF